What follows are 19 T cell receptor beta chains derived from one specimen sequenced in a study of blood T cell repertoires in COVID-19 (dated by TCRdb to between 2020 and 2021). The method was the immunoSEQ multiplex PCR assay. TCRdb took this table from immuneACCESS and kept in-frame rearrangements with V and J called. Such tables lack part of the clones; where checked against another copy, unresolved V genes explain under half of the gap, and the rest is unexplained. The sample table lists approximately 290,000 clones, 80% to 90% of them with a count of one. The biggest ten clones account for about 0.8% of the sample. The sample was peripheral blood. The receptors here all came from a man in his thirties or forties with acute or convalescent COVID-19.

This chain uses TRBV27 with TRBJ2-2, with D tentatively TRBD1 (5 bases). Germline-derived CDR1 and CDR2 are MNHEY and SMNVEV (reference sequence). The V and J ends lost 4 bases and 0 bases respectively, with 15 bases between them. CDR3 length: 17 amino acids. CDR3 loop: CASSWKQGPANTGELFF. The CDR3 nucleotides are TGTGCCAGCAGTTGGAAGCAGGGTCCCGCGAACACCGGGGAGCTGTTTTTT.

V and J are TRBV6-6 and TRBJ2-6; perhaps TRBD2 as D (5 bases). CDR3 length equals 16 residues. V lost 4 bases, J lost 2 bases, and 12 bases lay in between. Germline V lookup: CDR1 MNHNY, CDR2 SVGAGI (reference sequence). CDR3 DNA: TGTGCCAGCAGTTTACCCCCCGGGGCTGGGGCCAACGTCCTGACTTTC. Protein sequence: CASSLPPGAGANVLTF.

This clone was found once. This sequence joins TRBV6-2 or TRBV6-3 and TRBJ2-7; 8 bases map to TRBD2. The CDR3 consists of 14 residues. CDR1 MNHEY and CDR2 SVGEGT come from the germline V gene. V lost 5 bases and J lost 3; bases outside the gene matches: 6. The DNA of the CDR3 is TGTGCCAGCAGTCGGAGCGGGGGCAGCTACGAGCAGTACTTC. It yields the protein CASSRSGGSYEQYF.

CDR3 nucleotides: TGTGCCACCAGTGATTTCAAGGGGGTCGAGACCCAGTACTTC. This sequence encodes CATSDFKGVETQYF. The chain couples TRBV24-1 to TRBJ2-5; D is possibly TRBD1 (6 bases). The CDR3 spans 14 residues. V lost 1 base and J lost 5, with 10 bases in between. CDR1 KGHDR and CDR2 SFDVKD come from the germline V gene.

This clone turned up a few times. The V and J genes are TRBV30 and TRBJ1-6, with a possible D match to TRBD1 (5 bases). Between the trimmed V and J ends, which lost 5 bases and 3 bases, there was a span of 5 bases. From germline, CDR1 is GTSNPN and CDR2 SVGIG (reference sequence). The CDR3 is 12 residues long. Written as DNA, the CDR3 is TGTGCCTGGGACAGCTATAATTCACCCCTCCACTTT. It codes for CAWDSYNSPLHF. Using reference TRBV30 and TRBJ1-6 for the parts outside the CDR3, the full variable domain is SQTIHQWPATLVQPVGSPLSLECTVEGTSNPNLYWYRQAAGRGLQLLFYSVGIGQISSEVPQNLSASRPQDRQFILSSKKLLLSDSGFYLCAWDSYNSPLHFGNGTRLTVT.

J is TRBJ2-2 and V is TRBV2, with no clear D. Per the germline V gene, CDR1 is SNHLY and CDR2 is FYNNEI. CDR3 length: 13 residues. The V and J ends lost 5 bases and 4 bases respectively, with 8 bases between them. In DNA, the CDR3 is TGTGCCAGCAGTTGGCGGTCCACCGGGGAGCTGTTTTTT. Translation: CASSWRSTGELFF.

This clone showed up just once. The chain recombines TRBV25-1 with TRBJ2-7; D is unclear. Germline loops: CDR1 MGHDK, CDR2 SYGVNS. Trimming left V 0 bases short and J 4 bases short, with 10 bases between. CDR3 length: 14 amino acids. CDR3 nucleotides: TGTGCCAGCAGTGAATATGGCAGTCATTACGAGCAGTACTTC. It is translated as CASSEYGSHYEQYF.

Details on this clone: One junction end does not reproduce the germline sequence, and a read error may be involved. The chain recombines TRBV6-6 with TRBJ2-1; 9 bases agree with TRBD2. The germline V gene has CDR1 MNHNY and CDR2 SVGAGI (reference sequence). This CDR3 comprises 13 residues. The CDR3 loop reads CASSYSEERGAIF. Written as DNA, the CDR3 is TGTGCCAGCAGTTACTCGGAGGAGCGGGGGGCCATCTTC.

V and J are TRBV5-1 and TRBJ2-7; D unresolved. Trimming took 0 bases from V and 7 from J, leaving 11 bases between them. The CDR3 has 13 residues. Germline lookup yields CDR1 SGHRS and CDR2 YFSETQ. This CDR3 reads CASSLDRFGEQYF. The CDR3 bases are TGCGCCAGCAGCTTGGACAGATTTGGGGAGCAGTACTTC.

Remarks on this clone: Other DNA sequences in this specimen translate into the identical CDR3. This rearrangement joins TRBV5-1 to TRBJ2-3; tentative D call: TRBD2 (6 bases). The CDR3 runs to 13 residues. V lost 3 bases, J lost 4 bases, and 9 bases lay in between. Germline values: CDR1 SGHRS, CDR2 YFSETQ. The CDR3: CASSSLAADTQYF. CDR3 DNA: TGCGCCAGCAGCTCATTAGCGGCAGATACGCAGTATTTT.

The chain uses TRBV19 and TRBJ1-5; TRBD1 is a possible D gene (5 bases). Trimming cost V 4 bases and J 14 bases, with 21 bases left between them. Per germline, CDR1 LNHDA and CDR2 SQIVND (reference sequence). The CDR3 consists of 14 residues. CDR3 coding DNA: TGTGCCAGTAGTACTCAGGGAGGGCGTTCGCTTGAGCATTTT. This gives the protein CASSTQGGRSLEHF.

The chain carries TRBV7-2 and TRBJ2-7; 9 nucleotides agree with TRBD1. Germline V CDR1 and CDR2: SGHTA, FQGNSA. V was pared by 4 bases and J by 4 bases, with 8 bases of the junction left unmatched. The CDR3 contains 15 residues. The CDR3 coding sequence is TGTGCCAGCAGCTATGGGACAGGGAGTACGTACGAGCAGTACTTC. It translates to CASSYGTGSTYEQYF.

This clone showed up just once. The chain couples TRBV16 to TRBJ1-5, with TRBD1 matching 7 bases. Germline-derived CDR1 and CDR2 are KGHSY and FQNENV. CDR3 length equals 16 residues. Trimming cost V 0 bases and J 3 bases; bases outside gene matches: 5. This chain's CDR3 is CASSQSGGQVNQPQHF. In DNA, the CDR3 is TGTGCCAGCAGCCAATCGGGCGGACAGGTCAATCAGCCCCAGCATTTT.

The chain recombines TRBV2 with TRBJ1-5; D gene unclear. The V end was cut by 11 bases, the J end by 2 bases, with 13 bases between. Germline V CDR1 and CDR2: SNHLY, FYNNEI. This CDR3 is built from 13 residues. The CDR3 nucleotides are TGTGCCTCCGGCAAGGGAGGCAATCAGCCCCAGCATTTT. It encodes CASGKGGNQPQHF.

This chain connects TRBV28 to TRBJ1-2; tentatively, D is TRBD1 (6 bases). The CDR3 spans 16 residues. The ends were cut back, 4 bases at V and 5 bases at J, with 20 bases in the middle. The germline CDR1 and CDR2 sequences are MDHEN and SYDVKM. The CDR3 spells CASSSSGAGTPYGYTF. CDR3 coding DNA: TGTGCCAGCAGTTCGAGTGGCGCCGGGACACCTTATGGCTACACCTTC.

This rearrangement joins TRBV6-4 to TRBJ1-2; TRBD1 matches at 10 bases. The length of the CDR3 is 15 residues. The germline V gene has CDR1 MRHNA and CDR2 SNTAGT. The junction had 4 bases not matched to a gene; V was cut back by 1 base and J by 5 bases. CDR3 in amino acids: CASSDFGTGVYGYTF. The CDR3 DNA follows: TGTGCCAGCAGTGACTTCGGGACAGGGGTTTATGGCTACACCTTC.

The chain links TRBV11-2 to TRBJ2-2; TRBD2 matches 7 bases. This CDR3 is 14 amino acids long. Germline CDR1 is SGHAT and CDR2 is FQNNGV. V was pared by 6 bases and J by 1 base, with 2 bases of the junction left unmatched. The CDR3 loop is CASRAGENTGELFF. CDR3 coding DNA: TGTGCCAGCAGGGCGGGAGAGAACACCGGGGAGCTGTTTTTT.

V and J are TRBV11-3 and TRBJ2-6; 8 bases agree with TRBD1. The CDR3 consists of 15 residues. V dropped 6 bases and J dropped 2; count of bases not matched to a gene: 3. Germline V CDR1 and CDR2: SGHNT, YENEEA. CDR3 residues: CASSSGGPGANVLTF. In DNA form, the CDR3 reads TGTGCCAGCAGTTCAGGGGGCCCTGGGGCCAACGTCCTGACTTTC.

This chain links TRBV5-4 with TRBJ2-5; the match to TRBD1 covers 11 bases. J was trimmed by 9 bases and V by 0 bases; bases with no gene match: 4. The CDR3 is 14 residues long. The germline CDR1 and CDR2 sequences are SGHNT and YYREEE (reference sequence). The CDR3 nucleotides are TGTGCCAGCAGCTTGGCTGGGACAGGGGGGTCCCAGTACTTC. Its translation: CASSLAGTGGSQYF.